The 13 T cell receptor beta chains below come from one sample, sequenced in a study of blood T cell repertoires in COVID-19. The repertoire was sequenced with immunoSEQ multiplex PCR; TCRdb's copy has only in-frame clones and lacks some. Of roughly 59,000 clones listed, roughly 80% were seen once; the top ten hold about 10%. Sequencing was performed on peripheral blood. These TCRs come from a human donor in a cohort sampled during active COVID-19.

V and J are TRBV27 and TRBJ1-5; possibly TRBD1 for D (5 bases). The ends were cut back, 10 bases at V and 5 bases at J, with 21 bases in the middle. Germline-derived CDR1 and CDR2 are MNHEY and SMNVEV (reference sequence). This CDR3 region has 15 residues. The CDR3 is CATRVYPWGDQPQHF. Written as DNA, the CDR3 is TGTGCCACCCGGGTCTATCCATGGGGGGATCAGCCCCAGCATTTT.

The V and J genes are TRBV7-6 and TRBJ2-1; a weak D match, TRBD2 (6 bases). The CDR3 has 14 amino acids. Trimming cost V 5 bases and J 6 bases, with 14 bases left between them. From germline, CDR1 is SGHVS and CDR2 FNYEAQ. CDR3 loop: CASSGLATSNEQFF. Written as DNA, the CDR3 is TGTGCCAGCAGCGGGCTAGCGACTTCCAATGAGCAGTTCTTC.

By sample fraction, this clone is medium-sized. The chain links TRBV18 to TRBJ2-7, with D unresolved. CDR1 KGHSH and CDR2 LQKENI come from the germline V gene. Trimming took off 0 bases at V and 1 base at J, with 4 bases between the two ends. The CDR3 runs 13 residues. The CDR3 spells CASSPPVSYEQYF. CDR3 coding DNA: TGTGCCAGCTCACCACCCGTGTCCTACGAGCAGTACTTC.

CDR3 sequence (DNA): TGTGCCAGCAGCCCTCAGGGGATGGGAGCTAGCGGGAGGAGTGGGCAAGAGACCCAGTACTTC. It yields the protein CASSPQGMGASGRSGQETQYF. The chain couples TRBV4-2 to TRBJ2-5, with 11 bases matching TRBD2. Germline assignment: CDR1 LGHNA and CDR2 YNFKEQ. The CDR3 contains 21 residues. J was trimmed by 2 bases and V by 4 bases; bases with no gene match: 21.

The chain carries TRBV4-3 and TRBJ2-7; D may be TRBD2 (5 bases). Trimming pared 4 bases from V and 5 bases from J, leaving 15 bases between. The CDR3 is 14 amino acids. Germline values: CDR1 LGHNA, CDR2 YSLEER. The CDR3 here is CASSRETMKDEQYF. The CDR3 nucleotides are TGCGCCAGCAGCCGGGAGACAATGAAAGACGAGCAGTACTTC.

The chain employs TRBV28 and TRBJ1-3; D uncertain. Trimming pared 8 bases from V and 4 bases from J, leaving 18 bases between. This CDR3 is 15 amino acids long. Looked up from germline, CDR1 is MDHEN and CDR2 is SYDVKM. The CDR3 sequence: CASAPRPRRGNTIYF. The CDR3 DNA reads TGTGCCAGCGCTCCTCGTCCCCGCCGGGGAAACACCATATATTTT.

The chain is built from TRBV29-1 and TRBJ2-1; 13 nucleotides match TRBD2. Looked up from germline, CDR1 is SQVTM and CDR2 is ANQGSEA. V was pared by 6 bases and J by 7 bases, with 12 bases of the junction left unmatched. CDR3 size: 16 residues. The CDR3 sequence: CSVPRTSGSRVNEQFF. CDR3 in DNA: TGCAGCGTGCCCCGGACTAGCGGGAGTCGGGTAAATGAGCAGTTCTTC.

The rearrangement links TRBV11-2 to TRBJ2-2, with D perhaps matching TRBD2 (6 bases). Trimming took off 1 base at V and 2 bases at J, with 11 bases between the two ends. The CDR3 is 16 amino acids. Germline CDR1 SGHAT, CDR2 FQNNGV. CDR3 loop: CASSLGVGSNTGELFF. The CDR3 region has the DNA TGTGCCAGCAGCTTAGGGGTCGGGAGTAACACCGGGGAGCTGTTTTTT.

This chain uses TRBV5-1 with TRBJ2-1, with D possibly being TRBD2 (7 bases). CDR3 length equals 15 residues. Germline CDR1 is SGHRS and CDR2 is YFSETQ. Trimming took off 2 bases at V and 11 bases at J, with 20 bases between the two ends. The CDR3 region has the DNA TGCGCCAGCAGCTTAGGGGGAGGGGATCAGAAGCAGCAGTTCTTC. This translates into CASSLGGGDQKQQFF.

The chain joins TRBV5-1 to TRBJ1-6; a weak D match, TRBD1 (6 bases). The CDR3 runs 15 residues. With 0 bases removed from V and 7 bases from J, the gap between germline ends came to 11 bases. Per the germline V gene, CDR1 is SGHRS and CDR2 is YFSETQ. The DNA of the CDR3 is TGCGCCAGCAGCTTGGACGGGGACAAGAATTCACCCCTCCACTTT. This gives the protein CASSLDGDKNSPLHF.

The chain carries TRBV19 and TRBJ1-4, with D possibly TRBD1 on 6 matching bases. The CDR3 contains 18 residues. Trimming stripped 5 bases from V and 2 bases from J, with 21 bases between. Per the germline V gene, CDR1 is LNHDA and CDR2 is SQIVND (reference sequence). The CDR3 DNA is TGTGCCAGTAGTCAGTACCCCGCAGGCAGGGGTACTAATGAAAAACTGTTTTTT. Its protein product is CASSQYPAGRGTNEKLFF.

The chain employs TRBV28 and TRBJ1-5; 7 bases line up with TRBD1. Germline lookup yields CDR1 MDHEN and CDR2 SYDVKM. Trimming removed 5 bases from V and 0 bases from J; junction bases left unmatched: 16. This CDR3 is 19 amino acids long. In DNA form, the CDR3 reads TGTGCCAGCAGTCTACCCGGGACAGACCATTTCTATAGCAATCAGCCCCAGCATTTT. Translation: CASSLPGTDHFYSNQPQHF.

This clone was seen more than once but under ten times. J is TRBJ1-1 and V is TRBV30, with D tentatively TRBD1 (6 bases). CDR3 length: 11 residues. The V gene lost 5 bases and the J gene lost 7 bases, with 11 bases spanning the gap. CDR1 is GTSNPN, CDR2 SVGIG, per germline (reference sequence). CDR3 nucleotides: TGTGCCTGGTCAGGGGTGGGTGAAGCTTTCTTT. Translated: CAWSGVGEAFF.